This entry lists 29 T cell receptor beta chains sequenced from one sample in a study of a mutant IDH1 vaccine in newly diagnosed glioma. Using immunoSEQ multiplex PCR, the repertoire was profiled, and TCRdb retains in-frame clones only, with some absent. The data show tens of thousands of clones, around 90% seen once. Stated time point: week 47, end of study. One vaccine dose held 300 ug of mutant IDH1 20-mer peptide and came with topical imiquimod. No antigen has been identified for these receptors. Specimen: PBMCs, collected from a glioma patient whose treatment included an IDH1 peptide vaccine. Receptors originate from a man aged 35 to 55 with glioma.

In its sample, this clone was seen once. The chain combines TRBV2 with TRBJ2-3; D remains ambiguous. The CDR3 loop spans 14 amino acids. CDR1 and CDR2 (germline): SNHLY, FYNNEI. With 0 bases removed from V and 5 bases from J, the gap between germline ends came to 9 bases. Written as DNA, the CDR3 is TGTGCCAGCAGTGAAGCGCAGTGGGGAGATACGCAGTATTTT. Protein product: CASSEAQWGDTQYF.

The V call is TRBV18, the J call TRBJ2-7; no reliable D call. Between the trimmed V and J ends, which lost 3 bases and 3 bases, there was a span of 15 bases. The CDR3 contains 15 residues. CDR1 is KGHSH, CDR2 LQKENI, per germline. CDR3 coding DNA: TGTGCCAGCTCACCCCGGACGGACCAAGACTACGAGCAGTACGTC. This codes for CASSPRTDQDYEQYV.

The chain recombines TRBV29-1 with TRBJ1-2; D ambiguous. Deletions cut 2 bases from V and 3 bases from J, with 16 bases between. CDR3 length: 15 amino acids. Per germline, CDR1 SQVTM and CDR2 ANQGSEA. Written as DNA, the CDR3 is TGCAGCGTTGAAATTCGCTCTGGGTATGACTATGGCTACACCTTC. Translated, it gives CSVEIRSGYDYGYTF.

V is TRBV15 and J is TRBJ2-1; D may correspond to TRBD1 or TRBD2 (5 bases each). The CDR3 totals 14 residues. Germline V gives CDR1 LNHNV, CDR2 YYDKDF (reference sequence). V was pared by 1 base and J by 3 bases, with 7 bases between. Here the CDR3 reads CATSRGDGYNEQFF. The CDR3 nucleotides read TGTGCCACCAGCAGAGGGGACGGCTACAATGAGCAGTTCTTC.

This rearrangement joins TRBV27 to TRBJ1-5, with no clear D. This CDR3 is built from 18 residues. CDR1 is MNHEY, CDR2 SMNVEV, per germline (reference sequence). V lost 0 bases to trimming and J lost 0 bases, with 15 bases between them. The DNA for the CDR3 is TGTGCCAGCAGTTTATCCGCCCCGAGCGACTATAGCAATCAGCCCCAGCATTTT. Its protein product is CASSLSAPSDYSNQPQHF.

This clone was seen only once. The chain combines TRBV19 with TRBJ2-6; D might be TRBD1 (6 bases). Germline-derived CDR1 and CDR2 are LNHDA and SQIVND (reference sequence). V was clipped by 3 bases and J by 1 base, with 10 bases between them. The CDR3 consists of 16 residues. In DNA form, the CDR3 reads TGTGCCAGTAGTATCACAACAGGGTCTGGGGCCAACGTCCTGACTTTC. Its translation: CASSITTGSGANVLTF.

This clone was seen a few times. J is TRBJ2-5 and V is TRBV6-5; TRBD2 aligns across 7 bases. The ends lost 2 bases at V and 13 bases at J; junction bases unmatched: 19. In germline, CDR1 is MNHEY, CDR2 SVGAGI. This CDR3 has 16 amino acids. Here the CDR3 reads CASSYTPRLARGSVYF. In DNA, the CDR3 is TGTGCCAGCAGTTACACCCCAAGACTAGCCCGAGGGTCAGTGTACTTC.

The gene calls are TRBV11-2 and TRBJ2-5; 9 nucleotides align to TRBD1. V lost 3 bases and J lost 3; bases outside the gene matches: 5. Germline CDR1 reads SGHAT; CDR2 reads FQNNGV. This CDR3 has 15 residues. This chain's CDR3 is CASSLDGTGKETQYF. In DNA form, the CDR3 reads TGTGCCAGCAGCTTGGACGGGACAGGGAAAGAGACCCAGTACTTC. Full variable domain (rest looked up from reference TRBV11-2 and TRBJ2-5): EAGVAQSPRYKIIEKRQSVAFWCNPISGHATLYWYQQILGQGPKLLIQFQNNGVVDDSQLPKDRFSAERLKGVDSTLKIQPAKLEDSAVYLCASSLDGTGKETQYFGPGTRLLVL.

The chain recombines TRBV5-8 with TRBJ2-7; D is uncertain. V lost 1 base to trimming and J lost 2 bases, with 13 bases between them. This CDR3 has 15 residues. Per germline, CDR1 SGHTS and CDR2 YDEGEE. CDR3 sequence (DNA): TGTGCCAGCAGCTTGACTGGCAGTAGGGCCTACGAGCAGTACTTC. Its protein is CASSLTGSRAYEQYF.

This clone was seen just once. The chain joins TRBV7-2 to TRBJ1-1; D unresolved. The V and J ends lost 5 bases and 0 bases respectively, with 10 bases between them. This CDR3 region has 14 residues. CDR1 and CDR2 from the germline V gene are SGHTA and FQGNSA. The DNA of the CDR3 is TGTGCCAGCAGCCGTACTGCCCTGAACACTGAAGCTTTCTTT. Encoded protein: CASSRTALNTEAFF.

The chain is built from TRBV28 and TRBJ1-5; 7 nucleotides agree with TRBD1. Germline CDR1 MDHEN, CDR2 SYDVKM. The CDR3 loop spans 13 amino acids. Trimming took 6 bases from V and 7 from J; bases not matched to a gene: 6. The CDR3 sequence is CASSPTGRQPQHF. For the CDR3, the DNA is TGTGCCAGCAGCCCGACAGGGAGGCAGCCCCAGCATTTT.

This rearrangement joins TRBV5-1 to TRBJ2-7; TRBD2 matches at 7 bases. V dropped 2 bases and J dropped 3; count of bases not matched to a gene: 8. Germline values: CDR1 SGHRS, CDR2 YFSETQ. CDR3 length: 15 residues. In nucleotides, the CDR3 is TGCGCCAGCAGCTTAGTAGCGGGCAGCTACTACGAGCAGTACTTC. As protein: CASSLVAGSYYEQYF.

The J gene is TRBJ1-6, the V gene TRBV10-3; 7 nucleotides align to TRBD1. Trimming at V came to 4 bases and at J to 2 bases, leaving 5 bases not matched to a gene. Germline loops: CDR1 ENHRY, CDR2 SYGVKD. The CDR3 totals 16 residues. CDR3 sequence: CAISAQGQTYNSPLHF. DNA for the CDR3: TGTGCCATCAGTGCCCAGGGACAGACCTATAATTCACCCCTCCACTTT.

V is TRBV7-2 and J is TRBJ2-5, with D unresolved. Near its end, the DNA agrees better with TRBJ2-7, so the J call may be wrong. CDR1 SGHTA and CDR2 FQGNSA come from the germline V gene. The CDR3 contains 16 residues. The CDR3 sequence: CASSLGDRVVPYEQYF. The DNA for the CDR3 is TGTGCCAGCAGCTTAGGGGATAGAGTAGTCCCCTACGAGCAGTACTTC.

V is TRBV19 and J is TRBJ1-1, with D unresolved. The germline V gene encodes CDR1 LNHDA and CDR2 SQIVND (reference sequence). Trimming cost V 7 bases and J 5 bases, with 14 bases left between them. This CDR3 has 13 residues. The CDR3, as DNA: TGTGCCAGTAATCCCCGGAGGTGGACTGAAGCTTTCTTT. Protein sequence: CASNPRRWTEAFF.

This sequence joins TRBV11-3 and TRBJ2-2; 8 bases line up with TRBD2. Germline CDR1 reads SGHNT; CDR2 reads YENEEA. The CDR3 loop spans 18 amino acids. With 3 bases clipped from V and 1 base from J, the junction kept 10 bases outside the gene matches. The CDR3: CASSLRLAGLMNTGELFF. CDR3 DNA: TGTGCCAGCAGCTTGAGGCTAGCGGGTCTTATGAACACCGGGGAGCTGTTTTTT. Supplemented by reference TRBV11-3 and TRBJ2-2, the full variable domain reads EAGVVQSPRYKIIEKKQPVAFWCNPISGHNTLYWYLQNLGQGPELLIRYENEEAVDDSQLPKDRFSAERLKGVDSTLKIQPAELGDSAVYLCASSLRLAGLMNTGELFFGEGSRLTVL.

The chain carries TRBV19 and TRBJ2-3; D is possibly TRBD2 (6 bases). Trimming left V 5 bases short and J 6 bases short, with 21 bases between. Germline V gene lookup returns CDR1 LNHDA and CDR2 SQIVND (reference sequence). The CDR3 spans 16 residues. The CDR3 loop reads CASSGPGRNRGDTQYF. CDR3 bases: TGTGCCAGTAGTGGTCCGGGGAGGAATCGAGGGGATACGCAGTATTTT.

V usage is TRBV15 and J usage is TRBJ2-7; tentative D call: TRBD2 (6 bases). Germline-derived CDR1 and CDR2 are LNHNV and YYDKDF (reference sequence). The CDR3 sequence is 15 residues long. Between the trimmed V and J ends, which lost 0 bases and 7 bases, there was a span of 16 bases. As DNA, the CDR3 is TGTGCCACCAGCAGAGAGGGGCGCGGTGGAGGGGAGCAGTACTTC. Its translation: CATSREGRGGGEQYF.

The chain employs TRBV10-2 and TRBJ1-5; tentative D call: TRBD1 (6 bases). There are 14 residues in the CDR3. Germline V gene lookup returns CDR1 WSHSY and CDR2 SAAADI. The V and J ends lost 2 bases and 4 bases respectively, with 9 bases between them. For the CDR3, the DNA is TGCGCCAGCAGTGAGGCAGGGGAGAATCAGCCCCAGCATTTT. It is translated as CASSEAGENQPQHF.

This clone was seen a single time. The rearrangement uses TRBV6-1 and TRBJ2-2; 7 bases match TRBD1. Germline-derived CDR1 and CDR2 are MNHNS and SASEGT. V was pared by 1 base and J by 2 bases, with 7 bases of the junction left unmatched. This CDR3 is built from 17 residues. The CDR3 nucleotides read TGTGCCAGCAGTGAAGAGGGAACAGGGGCTAACACCGGGGAGCTGTTTTTT. Encoded protein: CASSEEGTGANTGELFF.

The chain couples TRBV2 to TRBJ1-2; D is uncertain. Germline V CDR1 and CDR2: SNHLY, FYNNEI. The CDR3 extends over 14 amino acids. Trimming pared 3 bases from V and 2 bases from J, leaving 10 bases between. CDR3 in amino acids: CASSEVRVNYGYTF. CDR3 bases: TGTGCCAGCAGTGAGGTGAGGGTGAACTATGGCTACACCTTC.

V and J are TRBV5-4 and TRBJ2-2; perhaps D is TRBD1 or TRBD2 (5 bases each). Trimming removed 3 bases from V and 0 bases from J, with 9 bases in between. The CDR3 has 15 residues. Germline-derived CDR1 and CDR2 are SGHNT and YYREEE (reference sequence). This CDR3 reads CASSSGRANTGELFF. The CDR3 DNA sequence: TGTGCCAGCAGCTCGGGACGGGCGAACACCGGGGAGCTGTTTTTT.

The chain links TRBV28 to TRBJ2-5, with 8 nucleotides matching TRBD2. The CDR3 is 17 amino acids. CDR1 is MDHEN and CDR2 is SYDVKM in the germline V gene. V shed 3 bases and J 3 bases; nucleotides not matched to a gene: 12. The CDR3, as DNA: TGTGCCAGCAGTTTTATCCCCCCTCCGGGGGGGAAAGAGACCCAGTACTTC. It yields the protein CASSFIPPPGGKETQYF.

To note about this clone: Compared with germline, one end of the junction differs, possibly owing to a read error. The V gene is TRBV4-3, the J gene TRBJ1-5; the D is unclear. There are 17 residues in the CDR3. Germline V gives CDR1 LGHNA, CDR2 YSLEER. Here the CDR3 reads CASSPSLDTFSNQSQHF. DNA for the CDR3: TGCGCCAGCAGCCCTTCCTTAGACACATTTAGCAATCAGTCCCAGCATTTT.

V is TRBV11-1 and J is TRBJ2-7; D not certain. Germline values: CDR1 SGHAT, CDR2 FQDESV (reference sequence). V shed 4 bases and J shed 2 bases, with 9 bases lying between them. The CDR3 loop spans 13 amino acids. The chain's CDR3 is CASSSQGAYEQYF. CDR3 bases: TGTGCCAGCAGCTCCCAAGGTGCCTACGAGCAGTACTTC.

J is TRBJ2-5 and V is TRBV28; perhaps D is TRBD1 or TRBD2 (5 bases each). The CDR3 loop spans 14 amino acids. The ends were cut back, 2 bases at V and 5 bases at J, with 12 bases in the middle. CDR1 and CDR2 (germline): MDHEN, SYDVKM. CDR3 coding DNA: TGTGCCAGCAGTTTAGGGGACCCTCGGGAGACCCAGTACTTC. Translation gives CASSLGDPRETQYF.

The chain couples TRBV19 to TRBJ1-5; 8 positions agree with TRBD1. Germline trimming cut 8 bases from V and 5 bases from J; bases unmatched to any gene: 5. CDR3 length: 13 amino acids. CDR1 is LNHDA and CDR2 is SQIVND in the germline V gene (reference sequence). CDR3 nucleotide sequence: TGTGCCAGTGGTCAGGGGGCTGATCAGCCCCAGCATTTT. Its protein product is CASGQGADQPQHF.

This sequence joins TRBV27 and TRBJ1-2; possible D gene TRBD1, 5 bases. CDR3 length equals 15 residues. CDR1 and CDR2 from the germline V gene are MNHEY and SMNVEV (reference sequence). V lost 8 bases, J lost 3 bases, and 19 bases lay in between. The CDR3 loop reads CASDRSLRFHYGYTF. The DNA for the CDR3 is TGTGCCAGCGACAGATCCCTCCGCTTCCACTATGGCTACACCTTC.

The chain joins TRBV19 to TRBJ2-3, with TRBD2 identical over 10 bases. The CDR3 consists of 13 residues. Germline CDR1 reads LNHDA; CDR2 reads SQIVND (reference sequence). The trim removed 4 bases at V and 6 bases at J, leaving 1 base unmatched. The CDR3 coding sequence is TGTGCCAGTAGTAGGGGACTAGCGGATACGCAGTATTTT. It yields the protein CASSRGLADTQYF.